These 5 T cell receptor beta chains came from one sample sequenced in a study of human T cells and chemical hapten exposure. TCRdb re-derived calls from the RACE reads in MiXCR, one entry per CDR3 protein. This sample yields around 190,000 distinct CDR3 sequences, of which under 25% are seen a single time; under 7% belongs to the top ten. Sample time point: patch test 1, 2 weeks after DPC sensitization. Sample treatment: therapeutic diphenylcyclopropenone sensitization with weekly scalp DPC. The material sequenced was whole blood, taken in connection with sensitization to the hapten diphenylcyclopropenone (DPC). The receptors come from a woman aged 50 to 60 with alopecia areata. Some clones in this sample may be carry-over from other donors' samples.

This clonotype was observed many times. V usage is TRBV20-1 and J usage is TRBJ1-2; D gene unclear. The CDR3 has 14 residues. Trimming removed 0 bases from V and 4 bases from J, with 12 bases in between. CDR1 and CDR2 (germline): DFQATT, SNEGSKA (reference sequence). DNA of the CDR3: TGCAGTGCTAGAGACTTTGAACAGTTCTATGGCTACACCTTC. Protein product: CSARDFEQFYGYTF.

Only a few counts were recorded for this clonotype. The chain joins TRBV7-3 to TRBJ2-3; 8 positions match TRBD2. V shed 6 bases and J 2 bases; nucleotides not matched to a gene: 7. CDR3 length equals 15 residues. CDR1 is SGHTA, CDR2 FQGTGA, per germline. In DNA form, the CDR3 reads TGTGCCAGCAGTCGGGAGGGCCGGGACACAGATACGCAGTATTTT. Translating it yields CASSREGRDTDTQYF.

This clonotype showed up just a few times. J is TRBJ1-5 and V is TRBV10-2, with TRBD1 as a possible D gene (5 bases). The V end was cut by 2 bases, the J end by 7 bases, with 6 bases between. Germline V gives CDR1 WSHSY, CDR2 SAAADI. CDR3 size: 12 residues. The CDR3 coding sequence is TGCGCCAGCAGTGAGGGGGGACAGCCCCAGCATTTT. Translated: CASSEGGQPQHF.

Only a few counts were recorded for this clonotype. This chain links TRBV20-1 with TRBJ1-1; 7 nucleotides agree with TRBD1. The ends lost 4 bases at V and 0 bases at J; junction bases unmatched: 5. CDR1 is DFQATT and CDR2 is SNEGSKA in the germline V gene (reference sequence). The CDR3 consists of 14 residues. The CDR3 region is CSATTGDLNTEAFF. CDR3 nucleotide sequence: TGCAGTGCTACTACAGGGGATTTGAACACTGAAGCTTTCTTT.

This chain joins TRBV6-6 and TRBJ2-2; D is possibly TRBD2 (6 bases). The germline V and J ends were trimmed by 10 bases and 3 bases, with 15 bases remaining between them. The CDR3 contains 14 residues. CDR1 is MNHNY and CDR2 is SVGAGI in the germline V gene (reference sequence). CDR3 protein: CATFTQRDTGELFF. The CDR3 nucleotides read TGTGCCACCTTCACTCAGCGGGACACCGGGGAGCTGTTTTTT.